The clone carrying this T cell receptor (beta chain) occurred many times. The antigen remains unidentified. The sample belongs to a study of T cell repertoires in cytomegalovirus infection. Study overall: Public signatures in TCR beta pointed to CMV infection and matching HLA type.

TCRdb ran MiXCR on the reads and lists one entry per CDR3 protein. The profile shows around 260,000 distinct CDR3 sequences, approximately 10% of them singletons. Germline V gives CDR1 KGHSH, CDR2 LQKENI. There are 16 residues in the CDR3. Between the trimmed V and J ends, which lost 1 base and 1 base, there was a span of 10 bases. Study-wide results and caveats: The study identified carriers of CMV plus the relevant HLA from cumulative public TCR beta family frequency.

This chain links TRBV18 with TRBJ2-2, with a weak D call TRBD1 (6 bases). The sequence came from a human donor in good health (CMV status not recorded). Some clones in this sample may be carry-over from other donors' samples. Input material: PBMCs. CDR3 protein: CASSPLETGNTGELFF. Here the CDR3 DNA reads TGTGCCAGCTCACCACTTGAGACAGGGAACACCGGGGAGCTGTTTTTT.